A single sample is the source of the 5 T cell receptor beta chains below, sequenced in a study of CD8+ T cells in alopecia areata. Described treatment: oral pan-JAK inhibitor, 5-10 mg twice daily. Following extraction, RNA underwent reverse transcription to cDNA, which served as the sequencing template. Assay used: immunoSEQ multiplex PCR; TCRdb lists only in-frame clones, some missing. This table holds 210,000 or so clones, just over 65% found once. The sample here was CD4+ T cells sorted from blood, taken between weeks 44 and 45, from a patient treated with tofacitinib. Receptors originate from a human donor with alopecia areata.

The rearrangement joins TRBV7-3 to TRBJ2-3, with a tentative D call TRBD2 (5 bases). CDR3 length: 13 residues. V lost 5 bases to trimming and J lost 2 bases, with 8 bases between them. Germline CDR1 is SGHTA and CDR2 is FQGTGA. CDR3 nucleotide sequence: TGTGCCAGCAGCCGGGAACTCACAGATACGCAGTATTTT. Translation: CASSRELTDTQYF.

This clone appeared a single time. The CDR3 DNA is TGTGCCAGCAGCTCACCGGGACCCCAAGAGACCCAGTACTTC. Residues: CASSSPGPQETQYF. V and J are TRBV11-2 and TRBJ2-5; D may be TRBD1 or TRBD2 (5 bases each). V gave up 4 bases and J gave up 1 base, with 10 bases separating them. There are 14 residues in the CDR3. Germline CDR1 is SGHAT and CDR2 is FQNNGV.

This clone was seen a few times. The J gene is TRBJ2-1, the V gene TRBV9; TRBD2 aligns across 8 bases. The V and J ends lost 0 bases and 3 bases, in that order; junction bases with no gene match: 8. The CDR3 runs 17 residues. Germline CDR1 reads SGDLS; CDR2 reads YYNGEE. CDR3 amino acids: CASSVGARGGLYNEQFF. Written as DNA, the CDR3 is TGTGCCAGCAGCGTAGGCGCTCGGGGGGGCCTCTACAATGAGCAGTTCTTC.

The V and J genes are TRBV7-2 and TRBJ2-5; maybe TRBD1 (5 bases). This CDR3 contains 12 residues. Germline V gives CDR1 SGHTA, CDR2 FQGNSA. Trimming removed 6 bases at V and 4 bases at J, with 9 bases between. The CDR3 DNA reads as TGTGCCAGCAGTAGGGGTGGAGAGACCCAGTACTTC. It codes for CASSRGGETQYF.

The CDR3 sequence: CASRTGVNTEAFF. The DNA for the CDR3 is TGTGCCAGCAGGACAGGGGTGAACACTGAAGCTTTCTTT. The chain has TRBV25-1 and TRBJ1-1; 8 bases match TRBD1. This CDR3 has 13 amino acids. Trimming cost V 6 bases and J 0 bases; bases outside gene matches: 0. CDR1 is MGHDK, CDR2 SYGVNS, per germline.